This T cell receptor beta chain was recorded in a study of T cells after posttransplantation cyclophosphamide. As concerns this clone: Antigen specificity is unknown.

Clones were sequenced by immunoSEQ multiplex PCR, and TCRdb holds only the in-frame ones, with some missing. The profile shows 25,000 or so clones, 86% of them singletons. Trimming left V 4 bases short and J 6 bases short, with 6 bases between. Germline assignment: CDR1 SGHTA and CDR2 FQGNSA. The CDR3 is 12 amino acids. Study-wide findings and caveats: Later blood repertoires were often dominated by clones from the donor CD8+ memory compartment. TRB clonality was highly associated with recipient CMV seropositivity and reactivation. Blood and skin or GI T cell repertoires showed limited TRB overlap.

The sample consisted of PBMCs. This sequence joins TRBV7-2 and TRBJ2-2, with no clear D. The sequence came from a woman aged 60 to 75 with a blood cancer, CMV-positive, and with a related stem cell donor. The CDR3 nucleotides read TGTGCCAGCAGCTCGGCGGCCGGGGAGCTGTTTTTT. This codes for CASSSAAGELFF.